This passage covers 9 T cell receptor beta chains from one sample sequenced in a study of response to subunit inactivated influenza vaccine. TCRdb itself ran the RT-PCR reads through MiXCR, one entry per CDR3 protein. This sample has 650,000 to 800,000 distinct CDR3 sequences, with around a sixth found just once. The sequenced sample was PBMCs from blood, obtained more than 4 days after vaccination. The receptors originated from a man over 45 who received an inactivated influenza vaccine.

This clonotype occurred a few times. The chain joins TRBV27 to TRBJ2-1; TRBD2 matches at 11 bases. Germline V CDR1 and CDR2: MNHEY, SMNVEV (reference sequence). V lost 5 bases and J lost 5; bases outside the gene matches: 5. The CDR3 runs to 15 residues. The CDR3 protein is CASSQQTSGDNEQFF. For the CDR3, the DNA is TGTGCCAGCAGTCAACAGACTAGCGGGGACAATGAGCAGTTCTTC.

The chain joins TRBV27 to TRBJ2-1, with 10 nucleotides matching TRBD2. The V segment lost 5 bases and the J segment 8 bases; nucleotides outside the gene matches: 9. The length of the CDR3 is 15 residues. CDR1 MNHEY and CDR2 SMNVEV come from the germline V gene (reference sequence). CDR3 sequence (DNA): TGTGCCAGCAGTCCCGGGACTAGCGTGAGGGATGAGCAGTTCTTC. It is translated as CASSPGTSVRDEQFF.

This clonotype turned up a few times. CDR3 protein: CSAIAPFGVRDTNYGYTF. Written as DNA, the CDR3 is TGCAGTGCCATAGCTCCCTTCGGAGTTCGGGACACGAACTATGGCTACACCTTC. The chain is built from TRBV20-1 and TRBJ1-2; D might be TRBD1 (6 bases). V lost 6 bases and J lost 2, with 28 bases in between. The germline V gene encodes CDR1 DFQATT and CDR2 SNEGSKA (reference sequence). This CDR3 region has 18 residues.

This clonotype was found a few times. V usage is TRBV28 and J usage is TRBJ1-5, with D perhaps matching TRBD1 (5 bases). The CDR3 totals 13 residues. From germline, CDR1 is MDHEN and CDR2 SYDVKM. Trimming cost V 4 bases and J 4 bases, with 8 bases left between them. CDR3 nucleotides: TGTGCCAGCAGTTGGGGGACTAATCAGCCCCAGCATTTT. Protein: CASSWGTNQPQHF.

Remarks on this clonotype: It is unclear where the CDR3 begins or ends on the DNA, so no DNA is shown, and the CDR3 is as TCRdb lists it. This sequence joins TRBV4-3 and TRBJ2-5; TRBD1 is taken as the D call from the table, unchecked against the DNA. Germline V gene sequence: CDR1 LGHNA, CDR2 YSLEER. Both ends counted, the CDR3 spans 15 residues. Here the CDR3 reads CASSQVGKGSETQHF.

In this sample, this clonotype turned up a few times. The rearrangement uses TRBV5-4 and TRBJ1-1; no firm D call. Trimming removed 1 base at V and 0 bases at J, with 7 bases between. Per germline, CDR1 SGHNT and CDR2 YYREEE (reference sequence). The CDR3 extends over 14 amino acids. CDR3 residues: CASSLRRLNTEAFF. The CDR3 DNA sequence: TGTGCCAGCAGCTTGAGACGGTTGAACACTGAAGCTTTCTTT.

The chain links TRBV15 to TRBJ2-2; tentative D call: TRBD1 (5 bases). This CDR3 has 16 amino acids. Germline V lookup: CDR1 LNHNV, CDR2 YYDKDF (reference sequence). The germline V and J ends were trimmed by 0 bases and 4 bases, with 12 bases remaining between them. As DNA, the CDR3 is TGTGCCACCAGCAGAGATCTTGGCAGGGTCACCGGGGAGCTGTTTTTT. Amino acids: CATSRDLGRVTGELFF.

This clonotype has only a few counts. This chain links TRBV6-2 or TRBV6-3 with TRBJ2-5; D unresolved. Germline loops: CDR1 MNHEY, CDR2 SVGEGT. Trimming removed 2 bases from V and 5 bases from J, with 6 bases in between. This CDR3 region has 12 residues. CDR3: CASSYGLETQYF. The CDR3 DNA reads as TGTGCCAGCAGTTACGGGTTGGAGACCCAGTACTTC.

The V gene is TRBV15, the J gene TRBJ1-6; unclear D gene. The CDR3 spans 15 residues. Germline CDR1 is LNHNV and CDR2 is YYDKDF (reference sequence). Trimming stripped 4 bases from V and 7 bases from J, with 14 bases between. The CDR3 nucleotides read TGTGCCACCAGCACCCAACCGGGAGGCAATTCACCCCTCCACTTT. This translates into CATSTQPGGNSPLHF.